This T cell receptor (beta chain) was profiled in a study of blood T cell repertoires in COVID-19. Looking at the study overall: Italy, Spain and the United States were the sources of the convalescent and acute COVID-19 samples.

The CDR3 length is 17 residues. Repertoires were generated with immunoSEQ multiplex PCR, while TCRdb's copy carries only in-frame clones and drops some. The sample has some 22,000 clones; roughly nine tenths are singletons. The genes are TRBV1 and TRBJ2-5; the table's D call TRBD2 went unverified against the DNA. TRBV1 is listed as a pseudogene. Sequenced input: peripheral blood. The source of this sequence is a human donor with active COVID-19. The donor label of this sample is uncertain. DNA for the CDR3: TGCACCAGCAGCCAAGTTACAACTAGCGGGAACCAAGAGACCCAGTACTTC. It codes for CTSSQVTTSGNQETQYF.